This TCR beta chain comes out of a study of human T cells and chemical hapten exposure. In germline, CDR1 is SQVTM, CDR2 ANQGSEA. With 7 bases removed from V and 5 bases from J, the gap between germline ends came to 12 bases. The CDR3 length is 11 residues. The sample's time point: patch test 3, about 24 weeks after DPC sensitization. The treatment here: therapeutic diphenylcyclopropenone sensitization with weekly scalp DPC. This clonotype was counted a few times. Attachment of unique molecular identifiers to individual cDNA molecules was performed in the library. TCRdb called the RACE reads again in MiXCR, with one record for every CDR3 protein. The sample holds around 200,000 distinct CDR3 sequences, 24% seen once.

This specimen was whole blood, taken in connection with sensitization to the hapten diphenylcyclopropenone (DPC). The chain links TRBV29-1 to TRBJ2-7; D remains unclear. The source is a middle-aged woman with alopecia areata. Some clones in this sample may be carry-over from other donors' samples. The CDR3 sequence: CSGAEVNEQYF. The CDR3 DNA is TGCAGCGGCGCCGAGGTGAACGAGCAGTACTTC.